This section outlines one TCR beta chain sequence together with its context. The target antigen is unknown. The data were produced by immunoSEQ multiplex PCR, yet TCRdb's version contains in-frame clones alone and is incomplete. The sample holds around 30,000 clones; approximately 92% are singletons and the top ten take roughly 0.89%. These data originate in a study of monozygotic twins with cystic fibrosis. Study-level points and caveats: Monozygotic CF twins shared more identical nucleotide clonotypes than unrelated patients. Co-twins had the most similar V usage for 13 of 16 pairs, J for 8.

The length of the CDR3 is 13 residues. Germline-derived CDR1 and CDR2 are MDHEN and SYDVKM. V gave up 7 bases and J gave up 7 bases; unmatched junction bases: 9. This receptor was taken from a girl aged 2-15 years with cystic fibrosis. Sequencing was done on a sample of blood. The chain links TRBV28 to TRBJ1-2, with 7 bases that match TRBD1. The CDR3 loop is CASISDRAGGYTF. The DNA for the CDR3 is TGTGCCAGCATCTCAGACAGGGCTGGTGGCTACACCTTC.